This T cell receptor (beta chain) comes out of a study of molecular identifiers for immune sequencing clone quantification. Study-level background: Sequencing covered four of five parts into which replicate RNA from approximately 22,000 or 94,000 naive CD8 cells was split.

Each CDR3 protein gets one entry after TCRdb re-called the PCR reads with MiXCR. The table has about 640,000 distinct CDR3 sequences, around 20% seen once; the top ten hold roughly 0.9%. This clonotype has at least ten counts. Germline CDR1 and CDR2: SGHNT and YENEEA. V gave up 6 bases and J gave up 0 bases; unmatched junction bases: 7. The CDR3 covers 15 residues. This sequence was found in a human donor in good health. Some libraries in this study had Jurkat cell RNA spiked in. The gene calls are TRBV11-3 and TRBJ2-7; TRBD2 aligns across 8 bases. Sequencing used naive CD8+ T cells from blood, with Jurkat cell RNA spiked in. Subset of the sample: FACS-sorted CD8+CD4-CCR7+CD45RA+ naive T cells. In DNA form, the CDR3 reads TGTGCCAGCAGTCGCCGGGGGGGAAGCTCCTACGAGCAGTACTTC. It translates to CASSRRGGSSYEQYF. The full variable domain, with the rest looked up from reference TRBV11-3 and TRBJ2-7, is EAGVVQSPRYKIIEKKQPVAFWCNPISGHNTLYWYLQNLGQGPELLIRYENEEAVDDSQLPKDRFSAERLKGVDSTLKIQPAELGDSAVYLCASSRRGGSSYEQYFGPGTRLTVT.